Each of the 3 T cell receptor beta chains below was sequenced from the same sample in a study of blood T cell repertoires in COVID-19. The method was immunoSEQ multiplex PCR; TCRdb's version includes in-frame clones alone and lacks a portion of them. This sample has fewer than 250,000 clones, with approximately 84% found just once. The sequencing input was peripheral blood. These receptors were obtained from a woman aged 45-65 years with active or convalescent COVID-19.

Only a few counts were recorded for this clone. This chain joins TRBV19 and TRBJ1-5, with TRBD1 identical over 10 bases. The germline V gene has CDR1 LNHDA and CDR2 SQIVND (reference sequence). The CDR3 length is 15 residues. Germline trimming cut 4 bases from V and 7 bases from J; bases unmatched to any gene: 7. CDR3 nucleotides: TGTGCCAGTAGTAGCGGACAGGGGGTGAGGCAGCCCCAGCATTTT. Translated: CASSSGQGVRQPQHF.

J is TRBJ2-6 and V is TRBV12-5; weak D call: TRBD1 (5 bases). The CDR3 totals 17 residues. Trimming shortened V by 0 bases and J by 4 bases, and 13 bases separated the two germline ends. The V gene's germline CDR1 is LGHNT and CDR2 FRNRAP. The CDR3, as DNA: TGTGCTAGTGGTTTGGTATCGACAGCCCGAGGGGCCAACGTCCTGACTTTC. The encoded protein is CASGLVSTARGANVLTF.

This chain joins TRBV18 and TRBJ1-4, with 7 bases fitting TRBD1. In germline, CDR1 is KGHSH, CDR2 LQKENI. CDR3 length: 13 residues. Trimming took 8 bases from V and 7 from J; bases not matched to a gene: 7. DNA of the CDR3: TGTGCCAGCCGTACAGGGGTGGGTGAAAAACTGTTTTTT. This codes for CASRTGVGEKLFF.